This T cell receptor (beta chain) was recorded in a study of CD8 T cells in Susac syndrome. An amount of RNA that ranged from roughly 0.5 to 1 ug was reverse transcribed with random hexamers. TCR beta CDR3 was amplified by immunoSEQ multiplex PCR. This amplification extended across 54 Vbeta and 13 Jbeta segments. TCRdb called the immunoSEQ multiplex PCR reads again in MiXCR, with one record for every CDR3 protein. The sample gives over 95,000 distinct CDR3 sequences, 85% to 95% of which show up once; about 0.12% is in the top ten. V gave up 1 base and J gave up 3 bases, with 9 bases separating them. The CDR3 is 14 residues long. CDR1 SGHDN and CDR2 FVKESK come from the germline V gene.

The sequence derives from a human donor in good health. Sequenced material: CD8+ T cells from PBMCs. The V gene is TRBV14, the J gene TRBJ1-1, with D perhaps TRBD1 (5 bases). This chain's CDR3 is CASSQAGWDTEAFF. The CDR3 region has the DNA TGTGCCAGCAGCCAAGCAGGGTGGGACACTGAAGCTTTCTTT.